This T cell receptor (beta chain) was identified in a study of tumor and adjacent non-tumor tissue in lung cancer. Study overall: Each sample yielded some 4 million productive TCRbeta reads on average. Study-level results: Tumor tissue had significantly higher TCR diversity than normal lung. In normal lung, the top 100 clones were significantly more dominant than in tumor.

This clonotype was seen a single time. The antigen is unknown. An end of the junction differs from the germline gene, which may be a read error. RNA was extracted from bulk tissue without any cell sorting. Chemotherapy-naive patients with new lung cancer underwent thoracic surgery in China, August–November 2014. A modified ARM-PCR protocol with three rounds of nested PCR amplified TCRbeta. TCRdb reprocessed the multiplex PCR reads via MiXCR and lists one record per CDR3 protein. In the table there are 85,000 to 100,000 distinct CDR3 sequences, about 70% of which are singletons. The CDR3 has 16 residues. The V gene's germline CDR1 is LGHNA and CDR2 YSLEER.

The TCR was taken from a man between 60 and 75 years old with non-small cell lung cancer. What was sequenced was lung tumor tissue. The chain carries TRBV4-3 and TRBJ2-5, with 7 bases fitting TRBD2. The CDR3 protein is CASSQVSAGVPEIQYF. Written as DNA, the CDR3 is TGCGCTAGCAGCCAAGTCTCGGCGGGAGTGCCAGAGATCCAGTACTTC.